The entry below describes one T cell receptor (beta chain). V was shortened by 5 bases and J by 0 bases, with 13 bases between the two germline ends. Germline CDR1 and CDR2: SEHNR and FQNEAQ (reference sequence). CDR3 length: 15 amino acids. A second PCR, run for roughly 7 to 12 cycles, used a sample-barcoded 5' primer plus a J-beta primer mix. TCRdb redid the calling of the 5' RACE reads with MiXCR, one entry per CDR3 protein. There are roughly 1,800,000 distinct CDR3 sequences in the sample; about 49% occur only once, and less than 2.5% lies in the top ten. The sample comes from a study of blood T cells in healthy people across ages. Turning to the study itself: Every two T cells gave about one barcoded beta molecule via template switching.

In terms of origin and age, donors were healthy Caucasian individuals from Russia aged about 6 to 90. The TCR was taken from a woman between 40 and 55 years old in good health. V gene TRBV7-9 combines with J gene TRBJ1-2; D gene uncertain. The sample taken for sequencing was blood. CDR3 sequence: CASSTTGTPNYGYTF. The CDR3 region has the DNA TGTGCCAGCAGCACTACGGGCACCCCTAACTATGGCTACACCTTC.